These 10 T cell receptor beta chains originate from one sample sequenced in a study of T-cell reconstitution after alpha-beta-depleted transplantation in children. Unique molecular identifiers were built into the TCRbeta library. Via MiXCR, TCRdb re-called the PCR reads, giving one row per CDR3 protein. The sample consists of 500,000 or so distinct CDR3 sequences, over 25% of them appearing once. This specimen was PBMCs from the stem cell graft donor, taken from the stem cell graft. The receptors derive from a human donor who donated a stem cell graft to a child with aplastic anemia.

This sequence joins TRBV19 and TRBJ1-1; 8 bases align to TRBD1. In germline, CDR1 is LNHDA, CDR2 SQIVND (reference sequence). This CDR3 region has 15 residues. Trimming took 5 bases from V and 4 from J; bases not matched to a gene: 9. The chain's CDR3 is CASSWLQGAVTEAFF. CDR3 coding DNA: TGTGCCAGTAGTTGGTTGCAGGGGGCCGTCACTGAAGCTTTCTTT.

The V call is TRBV5-5, the J call TRBJ2-7, with D uncertain. V lost 4 bases and J 4 bases, leaving 15 bases between the germline ends. The CDR3 extends over 14 amino acids. The V gene's germline CDR1 is SGHKS and CDR2 YYEKEE (reference sequence). CDR3 nucleotide sequence: TGTGCCAGCAGCCAGCCCAGTTCCCCTTACGAGCAGTACTTC. Residues: CASSQPSSPYEQYF.

The chain has TRBV29-1 and TRBJ2-7, with D possibly TRBD2 on 5 matching bases. Germline CDR1 is SQVTM and CDR2 is ANQGSEA. The CDR3 extends over 13 amino acids. Trimming left V 2 bases short and J 5 bases short, with 13 bases between. CDR3 sequence reads: CSVEFRLGDEQYF. In DNA form, the CDR3 reads TGCAGCGTTGAATTCAGGCTCGGGGACGAGCAGTACTTC.

This rearrangement joins TRBV28 to TRBJ2-5; TRBD1 agrees at 10 bases. This CDR3 contains 16 residues. CDR1 and CDR2 (germline): MDHEN, SYDVKM. The junction had 9 bases not matched to a gene; V was cut back by 5 bases and J by 3 bases. This CDR3 reads CASSARPGTGEETQYF. For the CDR3, the DNA is TGTGCCAGCAGTGCTCGCCCCGGGACAGGGGAAGAGACCCAGTACTTC.

This clonotype was observed a few times. The CDR3 loop reads CASTLGDRSGNTIYF. In DNA, the CDR3 is TGCGCCAGCACCCTGGGGGATCGCTCTGGAAACACCATATATTTT. The gene calls are TRBV5-1 and TRBJ1-3, with TRBD1 as a possible D gene (5 bases). Trimming pared 6 bases from V and 0 bases from J, leaving 13 bases between. Germline CDR1 SGHRS, CDR2 YFSETQ. The length of the CDR3 is 15 residues.

This clonotype has a count of ten or more. This chain joins TRBV20-1 and TRBJ2-1; TRBD1 agrees at 7 bases. CDR3 length equals 14 residues. Germline CDR1 and CDR2: DFQATT and SNEGSKA (reference sequence). Trimming at V came to 3 bases and at J to 4 bases, leaving 6 bases not matched to a gene. CDR3 in amino acids: CSASSPGQYNEQFF. In nucleotides, the CDR3 is TGCAGTGCTAGTTCTCCGGGACAGTACAATGAGCAGTTCTTC.

The sample holds a few counts of this clonotype. The chain links TRBV30 to TRBJ1-3; D gene ambiguous. The V end was cut by 2 bases, the J end by 2 bases, with 4 bases between. Germline V lookup: CDR1 GTSNPN, CDR2 SVGIG (reference sequence). The CDR3 runs 12 residues. The CDR3 sequence is CAWSRAGNTIYF. The CDR3 DNA reads as TGTGCCTGGAGTAGGGCTGGAAACACCATATATTTT.

The chain is built from TRBV5-6 and TRBJ2-5; perhaps TRBD2 as D (6 bases). The V gene's germline CDR1 is SGHDT and CDR2 YYEEEE. CDR3 size: 15 residues. V shed 4 bases and J shed 4 bases, with 17 bases lying between them. CDR3 in DNA: TGTGCCAGCAGCGCCGACCCAGCGGGTGGAGAGACCCAGTACTTC. Translation gives CASSADPAGGETQYF.

The chain uses TRBV7-2 and TRBJ2-1; 11 bases line up with TRBD1. The CDR3 runs to 15 residues. The germline gives CDR1 SGHTA, CDR2 FQGNSA. V lost 4 bases, J lost 5 bases, and 4 bases stayed unmatched. The CDR3: CASSSRTGGNNEQFF. CDR3 bases: TGTGCCAGCAGCTCCCGGACAGGGGGCAACAATGAGCAGTTCTTC. The full variable domain, in which reference TRBV7-2 and TRBJ2-1 provide the parts outside the CDR3, is GAGVSQSPSNKVTEKGKDVELRCDPISGHTALYWYRQSLGQGLEFLIYFQGNSAPDKSGLPSDRFSAERTGGSVSTLTIQRTQQEDSAVYLCASSSRTGGNNEQFFGPGTRLTVL.

V is TRBV10-1 and J is TRBJ1-1, with 7 nucleotides matching TRBD1. The CDR3 loop spans 15 amino acids. The germline CDR1 and CDR2 sequences are WNHNN and SYGVQD (reference sequence). V shed 1 base, J shed 3 bases, and the junction held 5 bases outside the gene matches. DNA for the CDR3: TGCGCCAGCAGTGAGTTCGGCAGGGGGGACACTGAAGCTTTCTTT. Protein product: CASSEFGRGDTEAFF.